This T cell receptor (beta chain) is from a study of blood T cells in healthy people across ages. A second PCR of 7 to 11 cycles used a sample-barcoded 5' primer and a J-beta primer mix. MiXCR, run by TCRdb on the 5' RACE reads, gives a single entry per CDR3 protein. The sample yields about 1.5 million distinct CDR3 sequences, 42% seen once. Comment on this clonotype: Its antigen remains unknown.

The trim removed 6 bases at V and 3 bases at J, leaving 14 bases unmatched. The CDR3 length is 15 residues. Germline CDR1 SQVTM, CDR2 ANQGSEA. Broader study findings: The fall in TCR beta diversity per million T cells was roughly linear with age. The study regarded diversity estimates from one million T cells as underestimates.

The sequencing sample was made of blood. This receptor was identified in a woman in her late teens or twenties in good health. This sequence joins TRBV29-1 and TRBJ2-7, with 7 nucleotides matching TRBD2. CDR3 sequence reads: CSVLVGYGGGYEQYF. The DNA for the CDR3 is TGCAGCGTCCTCGTGGGGTATGGCGGGGGCTACGAGCAGTACTTC.